This T cell receptor (beta chain) was recorded in a study of shared clonotypes between healthy human individuals. Study observations and caveats: The sampled material consisted only of blood, and tissue repertoires are likely to differ.

The study drew all its donors from Caucasian adults living in Nashville, Tennessee. In its sample, this clone was seen once. The antigen is not known. With V trimmed by 2 bases and J by 3 bases, 13 bases remained unmatched. The CDR3 sequence is 18 residues long. Germline assignment: CDR1 SGHTA and CDR2 FQGNSA. Once extracted for a subset, genomic DNA was divided evenly among several immunoSEQ plates. Unsorted PBMC DNA sequencing spanned ten immunoSEQ deep assay plates. Using immunoSEQ multiplex PCR, the repertoire was profiled, and TCRdb retains in-frame clones only, with some absent. In the table there are around 530,000 clones, 70% to 80% of which are singletons.

This rearrangement joins TRBV7-2 to TRBJ2-3, with 8 bases aligning to TRBD2. Material for sequencing was PBMCs. The receptor comes from a woman aged 40 to 49 in good health. Some clones in this sample may be carry-over from other donors' samples. The CDR3 DNA sequence: TGTGCCAGCAGCTTAATAGCGGGGTCTAGCGGTTGGACAGATACGCAGTATTTT. It yields the protein CASSLIAGSSGWTDTQYF.